This section outlines one T cell receptor (beta chain) sequence together with its context. TCRdb re-derived calls from the 5' RACE reads in MiXCR, one entry per CDR3 protein. The table records roughly 370,000 distinct CDR3 sequences, around a sixth of them present only once. The data originate from a study of T-cell memory formation after mild COVID-19. Across the study: TCR clustering was largely donor specific.

Germline loops: CDR1 ENHRY, CDR2 SYGVKD. V lost 5 bases and J lost 5; bases outside the gene matches: 0. CDR3 length: 12 amino acids. Sequencing was performed on PBMCs or a T cell subset sorted from them (not recorded which). This chain links TRBV10-3 with TRBJ1-5, with TRBD1 matching 7 bases. This clonotype originated in a man aged 18 to 30 who had mild COVID-19 (a few samples of this study predate the infection). Cell type and time point are not known. The CDR3 sequence: CAISTGDQPQHF. In DNA form, the CDR3 reads TGTGCCATCAGTACAGGGGATCAGCCCCAGCATTTT.